This T cell receptor beta chain was observed in a study of cytomegalovirus exposure and HLA in healthy donors. The primer mix had 60 Vbeta and 13 Jbeta primers. Per the authors' pipeline: Later analysis identified tens of millions of unique TCR beta chains, some 10 million shared. Here immunoSEQ multiplex PCR was the method, and the copy in TCRdb shows in-frame clones only, minus some. The DNA was the basis for D and trimming; V, J and clone size are from that table. The sample table includes roughly 190,000 clones. The germline V gene has CDR1 MNHEY and CDR2 SVGAGI. The V end was cut by 3 bases, the J end by 7 bases, with 15 bases between. CDR3 length equals 15 residues. Turning to this clone: Its specificity is unknown.

Overall study findings and caveats: By HLA locus, TCR association rates varied in a later analysis, with DRB1 showing the most and HLA-C the fewest. Prior analysis indicated that the majority of TCR beta V segments exhibited productivity approximately 87% or approximately 30% of the time. Later analysis demonstrated an association between a missense DCLRE1C variant and TCR beta V- and J-gene trimming.

The sequenced sample consisted of PBMCs. The sequence came from a woman between 18 and 29 years old in good health and CMV-seropositive. V and J are TRBV6-5 and TRBJ1-4; maybe TRBD1 (5 bases). The CDR3 region has the DNA TGTGCCAGCAGTTATTCTCCGGGGGGGGTTGAAAAACTGTTTTTT. It is translated as CASSYSPGGVEKLFF.